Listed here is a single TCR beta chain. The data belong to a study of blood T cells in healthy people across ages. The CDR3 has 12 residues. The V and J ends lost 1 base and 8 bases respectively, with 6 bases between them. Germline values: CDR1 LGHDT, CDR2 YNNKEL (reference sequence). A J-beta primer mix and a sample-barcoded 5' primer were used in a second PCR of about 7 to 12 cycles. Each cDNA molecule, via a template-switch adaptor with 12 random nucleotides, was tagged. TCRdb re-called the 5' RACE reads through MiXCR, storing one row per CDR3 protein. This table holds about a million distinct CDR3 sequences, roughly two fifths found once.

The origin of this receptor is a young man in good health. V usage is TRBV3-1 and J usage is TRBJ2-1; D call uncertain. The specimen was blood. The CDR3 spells CASSQAADEQFF. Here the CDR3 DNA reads TGTGCCAGCAGCCAAGCGGCAGATGAGCAGTTCTTC.